This TCR beta chain was retrieved from a study of identifying expanded T cells in peripheral blood. Findings and limits, study-wide: Clone count variance between roughly two-week samples rose with total template count. Over approximately two and four weeks, about 15 and 19 clones changed, versus around 1.2 between replicates.

During the collection period, no donor immune events like infections were recorded. Germline V gene lookup returns CDR1 SQVTM and CDR2 ANQGSEA. Trimming pared 0 bases from V and 1 base from J, leaving 15 bases between. The CDR3 sequence is 16 residues long. The repertoire was sequenced with immunoSEQ multiplex PCR; TCRdb's copy has only in-frame clones and lacks some. The repertoire consists of around 100,000 clones, with over 75% occurring once and the leading ten covering about 5.5%. A word on this clone: The antigen is unknown.

The chain employs TRBV29-1 and TRBJ2-5, with D possibly being TRBD2 (7 bases). Material: blood. This TCR was recovered from a person aged 18 to 75 in good health. The CDR3 sequence is CSVEDPWEGVQETQYF. DNA for the CDR3: TGCAGCGTTGAAGACCCTTGGGAGGGGGTCCAAGAGACCCAGTACTTC.